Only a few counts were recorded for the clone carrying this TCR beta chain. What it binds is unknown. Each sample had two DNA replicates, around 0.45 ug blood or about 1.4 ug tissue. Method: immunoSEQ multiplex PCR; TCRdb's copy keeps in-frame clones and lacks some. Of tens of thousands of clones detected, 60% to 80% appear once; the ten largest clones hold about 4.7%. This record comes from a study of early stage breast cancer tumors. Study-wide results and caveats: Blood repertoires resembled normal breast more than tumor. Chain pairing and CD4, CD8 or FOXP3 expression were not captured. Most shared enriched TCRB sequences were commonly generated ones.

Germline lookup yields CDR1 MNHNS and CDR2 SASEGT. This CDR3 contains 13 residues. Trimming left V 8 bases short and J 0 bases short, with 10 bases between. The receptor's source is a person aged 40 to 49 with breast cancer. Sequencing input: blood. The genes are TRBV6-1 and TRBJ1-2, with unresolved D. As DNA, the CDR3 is TGTGCCAGCCGGACGGTCGCTAACTATGGCTACACCTTC. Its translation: CASRTVANYGYTF.